Listed here are 5 T cell receptor beta chains from one sample, sequenced in a study of blood T cell repertoires in COVID-19. Clones were read by immunoSEQ multiplex PCR, and TCRdb kept only the in-frame ones, dropping some. The table includes 350,000 to 400,000 clones, about 89% detected once. Sample: PBMCs or T cells enriched from blood (not recorded which). Receptor source: a man aged 35-49 years in a cohort exposed to, infected with or recovered from COVID-19 (not recorded which).

CDR3 in DNA: TGTGCCAGCAGTGAAGACGGGACTTTCTTCACAGATACGCAGTATTTT. It specifies CASSEDGTFFTDTQYF. The V and J genes are TRBV6-1 and TRBJ2-3; D is possibly TRBD2 (6 bases). The CDR3 length is 16 residues. V lost 1 base, J lost 2 bases, and 13 bases lay in between. CDR1 MNHNS and CDR2 SASEGT come from the germline V gene.

The chain is built from TRBV6-5 and TRBJ1-5, with a tentative D call TRBD1 (5 bases). With 5 bases removed from V and 3 bases from J, the gap between germline ends came to 14 bases. CDR1 is MNHEY, CDR2 SVGAGI, per germline. The CDR3 consists of 15 residues. The DNA of the CDR3 is TGTGCCAGCAGTACAACAAGGGGATTCAATCAGCCCCAGCATTTT. Protein sequence: CASSTTRGFNQPQHF.

This clone showed up just once. The gene calls are TRBV10-1 and TRBJ2-1; 12 bases align to TRBD2. This CDR3 has 19 amino acids. The V segment lost 8 bases and the J segment 0 bases; nucleotides outside the gene matches: 14. Germline CDR1 WNHNN, CDR2 SYGVQD (reference sequence). The CDR3 spells CASSAGGLAGVSSYNEQFF. DNA of the CDR3: TGCGCCAGCTCCGCGGGGGGACTAGCGGGCGTCAGCTCCTACAATGAGCAGTTCTTC.

The V gene is TRBV6-6, the J gene TRBJ1-5; 9 positions match TRBD1. Germline CDR1 is MNHNY and CDR2 is SVGAGI (reference sequence). The ends lost 6 bases at V and 2 bases at J; junction bases unmatched: 5. CDR3 length: 15 residues. The chain's CDR3 is CASRRDRVRNQPQHF. DNA for the CDR3: TGTGCCAGCAGGCGGGACAGGGTCCGCAATCAGCCCCAGCATTTT.

The chain carries TRBV30 and TRBJ1-5, with D possibly TRBD1 on 6 matching bases. Germline V gene sequence: CDR1 GTSNPN, CDR2 SVGIG (reference sequence). Deletions cut 2 bases from V and 7 bases from J, with 24 bases between. CDR3 length: 17 residues. The CDR3, as DNA: TGTGCCTGGAGTCATATGAAAGGGGGGGGGCTGGGGCAGCCCCAGCATTTT. Translation: CAWSHMKGGGLGQPQHF. Together with reference TRBV30 and TRBJ1-5, the CDR3 gives the full variable domain: SQTIHQWPATLVQPVGSPLSLECTVEGTSNPNLYWYRQAAGRGLQLLFYSVGIGQISSEVPQNLSASRPQDRQFILSSKKLLLSDSGFYLCAWSHMKGGGLGQPQHFGDGTRLSIL.